This T cell receptor beta chain was sequenced for a study of CD8 T cell repertoires and HIV-1 epitope variants. For the study at large: Controls were a CMV, EBV and flu pool, Ebola AY9, and no peptide.

Only in-frame clones appear in the TCRdb table, and some are missing; sequencing was by immunoSEQ multiplex PCR. In the table there are thousands of clones, approximately 61% of which are singletons. This CDR3 contains 18 residues. CDR1 SQVTM and CDR2 ANQGSEA come from the germline V gene. Unmatched junction bases numbered 13, after V lost 6 bases and J lost 0 bases. With respect to this clone: The antigen remains undetermined.

The source of this sequence is a male donor with HIV. This chain links TRBV29-1 with TRBJ1-6; 8 bases map to TRBD1. Source material: cultured CD8+ T cells derived from PBMCs. The CDR3 is CSVRTGCFSCSYNSPLHF. CDR3 nucleotides: TGCAGCGTACGGACAGGGTGCTTTTCATGCTCCTATAATTCACCCCTCCACTTT.